These 14 T cell receptor beta chains came from one sample sequenced in a study of T cell responses to AZD1222 COVID-19 vaccine. Repertoires were generated with immunoSEQ multiplex PCR, while TCRdb's copy carries only in-frame clones and drops some. Among about 84,000 clones, about 82% were seen once, and the ten largest hold approximately 5.6%. This material consisted of peripheral blood, taken 28 days after the second AZD1222 dose. These receptors were obtained from an adult who received the AZD1222 COVID-19 vaccine.

The chain uses TRBV27 and TRBJ2-7; perhaps D is TRBD1 or TRBD2 (6 bases each). There are 16 residues in the CDR3. Looked up from germline, CDR1 is MNHEY and CDR2 is SMNVEV (reference sequence). The V gene lost 7 bases and the J gene lost 0 bases, with 19 bases spanning the gap. CDR3 amino acids: CASTERGAGASYEQYF. The CDR3 bases are TGTGCCAGCACCGAAAGGGGGGCAGGGGCCTCCTACGAGCAGTACTTC.

This chain connects TRBV28 to TRBJ2-3, with D possibly TRBD1 on 7 matching bases. V was cut by 7 bases and J by 2 bases, with 22 bases left in between. This CDR3 contains 17 residues. The germline V gene encodes CDR1 MDHEN and CDR2 SYDVKM. In nucleotides, the CDR3 is TGTGCCAGCACCCTAGGTGACGGAGGGGGCGACACAGATACGCAGTATTTT. Protein sequence: CASTLGDGGGDTDTQYF. Variable domain in full (rest from reference TRBV28 and TRBJ2-3): DVKVTQSSRYLVKRTGEKVFLECVQDMDHENMFWYRQDPGLGLRLIYFSYDVKMKEKGDIPEGYSVSREKKERFSLILESASTNQTSMYLCASTLGDGGGDTDTQYFGPGTRLTVL.

The J gene is TRBJ2-3, the V gene TRBV9; no firm D call. V was trimmed by 0 bases and J by 0 bases, leaving 17 bases between them. Germline lookup yields CDR1 SGDLS and CDR2 YYNGEE. CDR3 length: 18 residues. The CDR3 DNA is TGTGCCAGCAGCGTAGGCGCGACAAACCTCCCAAGCACAGATACGCAGTATTTT. Its translation: CASSVGATNLPSTDTQYF. Filled out from reference TRBV9 and TRBJ2-3, the complete variable domain reads DSGVTQTPKHLITATGQRVTLRCSPRSGDLSVYWYQQSLDQGLQFLIQYYNGEERAKGNILERFSAQQFPDLHSELNLSSLELGDSALYFCASSVGATNLPSTDTQYFGPGTRLTVL.

The V gene is TRBV11-2, the J gene TRBJ2-2, with TRBD2 as a possible D gene (6 bases). The CDR3 consists of 14 residues. Trimming cost V 1 base and J 5 bases, with 8 bases left between them. Germline V gene sequence: CDR1 SGHAT, CDR2 FQNNGV. The CDR3 protein is CASSLGRGTGELFF. DNA of the CDR3: TGTGCCAGCAGCTTAGGACGGGGGACCGGGGAGCTGTTTTTT.

CDR3 DNA: TGTGCCAGCTCACCGCGGATACCGGGACAGGGGATCACCGGGGAGCTGTTTTTT. Translation gives CASSPRIPGQGITGELFF. The rearrangement joins TRBV18 to TRBJ2-2, with TRBD1 matching 10 bases. Per germline, CDR1 KGHSH and CDR2 LQKENI. The CDR3 has 18 residues. The V gene end was trimmed by 3 bases and the J gene end by 4 bases; junction bases not matched to a gene: 11.

V usage is TRBV12-3 or TRBV12-4 and J usage is TRBJ2-5, with no clear D. V lost 1 base and J 5 bases, leaving 2 bases between the germline ends. The CDR3 contains 11 residues. CDR3 nucleotides: TGTGCCAGCAGTTTAGGCGAGACCCAGTACTTC. Its translation: CASSLGETQYF.

This clone showed up just a few times. For the CDR3, the DNA is TGTGCCACCCTGGACAGGACCTACGAGCAGTACTTC. Translating gives CATLDRTYEQYF. The chain joins TRBV28 to TRBJ2-7; 7 bases map to TRBD1. V shed 10 bases and J 2 bases; nucleotides not matched to a gene: 5. Germline CDR1 reads MDHEN; CDR2 reads SYDVKM. The CDR3 is 12 residues long.

The gene calls are TRBV15 and TRBJ1-5; D possibly corresponds to TRBD1 (6 bases). The ends were cut back, 0 bases at V and 6 bases at J, with 15 bases in the middle. CDR1 LNHNV and CDR2 YYDKDF come from the germline V gene (reference sequence). The CDR3 is made up of 16 amino acids. In nucleotides, the CDR3 is TGTGCCACCAGCAGAGATCTTGGGGGCGCGGGTCAGCCCCAGCATTTT. It specifies CATSRDLGGAGQPQHF.

This chain connects TRBV9 to TRBJ2-3; no firm D call. Germline-derived CDR1 and CDR2 are SGDLS and YYNGEE. This CDR3 has 13 amino acids. V lost 2 bases, J lost 1 base, and 5 bases lay in between. CDR3: CASSVSGTDTQYF. As DNA, the CDR3 is TGTGCCAGCAGCGTCTCGGGCACAGATACGCAGTATTTT.

This clone was seen a handful of times. The gene calls are TRBV2 and TRBJ1-2; 10 bases align to TRBD1. The germline CDR1 and CDR2 sequences are SNHLY and FYNNEI. V shed 10 bases, J shed 6 bases, and the junction held 2 bases outside the gene matches. The CDR3 loop spans 11 amino acids. The CDR3 nucleotides are TGTGCCACGACAGGGGGCGATGGCTACACCTTC. Translation gives CATTGGDGYTF.

The chain uses TRBV4-3 and TRBJ2-1; 8 nucleotides line up with TRBD2. Looked up from germline, CDR1 is LGHNA and CDR2 is YSLEER. Trimming took 1 base from V and 1 from J; bases not matched to a gene: 6. This CDR3 has 17 amino acids. CDR3: CASSQGNLAGSYNEQFF. DNA for the CDR3: TGCGCCAGCAGCCAAGGTAACCTAGCGGGTTCCTACAATGAGCAGTTCTTC.

This clone was detected a few times. The chain employs TRBV30 and TRBJ2-5, with 8 bases fitting TRBD2. The V gene's germline CDR1 is GTSNPN and CDR2 SVGIG (reference sequence). V lost 2 bases to trimming and J lost 6 bases; unmatched junction nucleotides: 11. CDR3 length: 15 amino acids. The CDR3 sequence: CAWSYPGGAAKTQYF. CDR3 bases: TGTGCCTGGAGTTACCCCGGGGGGGCCGCGAAGACCCAGTACTTC. Combining the CDR3 with reference TRBV30 and TRBJ2-5 gives the whole variable domain SQTIHQWPATLVQPVGSPLSLECTVEGTSNPNLYWYRQAAGRGLQLLFYSVGIGQISSEVPQNLSASRPQDRQFILSSKKLLLSDSGFYLCAWSYPGGAAKTQYFGPGTRLLVL.

This clone was seen just once. V gene TRBV19 combines with J gene TRBJ2-2; TRBD2 matches 10 bases. Losses at the gene ends were 5 bases for V and 6 bases for J; bases not matched to a gene: 6. CDR3 length: 15 residues. Germline V gene lookup returns CDR1 LNHDA and CDR2 SQIVND (reference sequence). This chain's CDR3 is CASSFNSGRPGELFF. Written as DNA, the CDR3 is TGTGCCAGTAGTTTCAATAGCGGGAGGCCCGGGGAGCTGTTTTTT.

This clone was detected only once. The V gene is TRBV7-9, the J gene TRBJ2-3; 11 positions match TRBD2. CDR1 is SEHNR and CDR2 is FQNEAQ in the germline V gene (reference sequence). J was trimmed by 3 bases and V by 5 bases; bases with no gene match: 13. The length of the CDR3 is 18 residues. This CDR3 reads CASSPKTSGDVRTDTQYF. The CDR3 DNA reads TGTGCCAGCAGCCCGAAGACTAGCGGGGATGTTCGAACAGATACGCAGTATTTT.